One and the same sample provided the 15 T cell receptor beta chains below, sequenced in a study of human T cells and chemical hapten exposure. TCRdb re-called the RACE reads through MiXCR, storing one row per CDR3 protein. This sample has a few hundred thousand distinct CDR3 sequences, with almost 8% found just once. Time point meaning: pre-sensitization, week 0. Treatment specified: therapeutic diphenylcyclopropenone sensitization with weekly scalp DPC. This specimen was whole blood, taken in connection with sensitization to the hapten diphenylcyclopropenone (DPC). The receptors originated from a man aged 18 to 30 with alopecia areata. Some clones in this sample may be carry-over from other donors' samples.

Only a few counts were recorded for this clonotype. This chain connects TRBV12-3 or TRBV12-4 to TRBJ1-1, with unresolved D. Trimming took 6 bases from V and 0 from J, leaving 11 bases between them. This CDR3 comprises 14 residues. The CDR3 sequence: CASRTRPMNTEAFF. CDR3 DNA: TGTGCCAGCAGAACGCGGCCGATGAACACTGAAGCTTTCTTT.

The rearrangement joins TRBV4-3 to TRBJ1-3; no firm D call. This CDR3 region has 20 residues. With 0 bases removed from V and 0 bases from J, the gap between germline ends came to 21 bases. Germline V CDR1 and CDR2: LGHNA, YSLEER. CDR3 in DNA: TGCGCCAGCAGCCAAGACTTCAAGGGCCCGCTAACGCACTCTGGAAACACCATATATTTT. It specifies CASSQDFKGPLTHSGNTIYF.

The sample holds a few counts of this clonotype. The genes are TRBV29-1 and TRBJ1-2; 7 nucleotides agree with TRBD1. V trimming: 5 bases; J trimming: 5 bases; junction bases outside the gene matches: 5. Germline V gene data show CDR1 as SQVTM and CDR2 as ANQGSEA. The CDR3 covers 12 residues. The CDR3: CSVFTGVYGYTF. DNA of the CDR3: TGCAGCGTTTTTACAGGGGTTTATGGCTACACCTTC. The full variable domain, its missing parts supplied by reference TRBV29-1 and TRBJ1-2, is SAVISQKPSRDICQRGTSLTIQCQVDSQVTMMFWYRQQPGQSLTLIATANQGSEATYESGFVIDKFPISRPNLTFSTLTVSNMSPEDSSIYLCSVFTGVYGYTFGSGTRLTVV.

This clonotype has ten or more counts. This rearrangement joins TRBV24-1 to TRBJ2-2; 7 bases line up with TRBD1. This CDR3 is 16 amino acids long. Germline V gene lookup returns CDR1 KGHDR and CDR2 SFDVKD. J lost 1 base, V lost 7 bases, and 8 bases had no gene match. CDR3 nucleotides: TGTGCCACCAGCCACAGACAGGGCCTGAACACCGGGGAGCTGTTTTTT. Translation gives CATSHRQGLNTGELFF.

The J gene is TRBJ2-7, the V gene TRBV2; the D gene is possibly TRBD2 (7 bases). Trimming stripped 8 bases from V and 5 bases from J, with 16 bases between. Germline CDR1 reads SNHLY; CDR2 reads FYNNEI. The CDR3 has 13 residues. The CDR3 DNA follows: TGTGCCAGCGGGGGGGCATTAACGGACGAGCAGTACGTC. It codes for CASGGALTDEQYV.

At least ten counts were recorded for this clonotype. The chain has TRBV7-9 and TRBJ2-1; D remains unclear. Germline V lookup: CDR1 SEHNR, CDR2 FQNEAQ (reference sequence). This CDR3 comprises 12 residues. The germline V and J ends were trimmed by 2 bases and 8 bases, with 7 bases remaining between them. CDR3 amino acids: CASSLRGDEQFF. The CDR3 DNA is TGTGCCAGCAGCTTACGAGGAGATGAGCAGTTCTTC. The full variable domain, completed using reference TRBV7-9 and TRBJ2-1, is DTGVSQNPRHKITKRGQNVTFRCDPISEHNRLYWYRQTLGQGPEFLTYFQNEAQLEKSRLLSDRFSAERPKGSFSTLEIQRTEQGDSAMYLCASSLRGDEQFFGPGTRLTVL.

The chain joins TRBV7-3 to TRBJ1-1; the D gene is possibly TRBD1 (6 bases). CDR3 size: 13 residues. Looked up from germline, CDR1 is SGHTA and CDR2 is FQGTGA. The V end lost 5 bases, the J end lost 4 bases, and 11 bases lay between the germline ends. CDR3 amino acids: CASSPQGPTEAFF. Here the CDR3 DNA reads TGTGCCAGCAGCCCCCAGGGGCCCACTGAAGCTTTCTTT.

The chain combines TRBV7-9 with TRBJ1-4, with 10 bases that match TRBD1. The germline V gene has CDR1 SEHNR and CDR2 FQNEAQ (reference sequence). V lost 8 bases and J lost 8; bases outside the gene matches: 8. The CDR3 length is 14 residues. The CDR3 bases are TGTGCCAGCCAGGCCGGGACAGGGGTGGAAAAACTGTTTTTT. It is translated as CASQAGTGVEKLFF.

This clonotype was seen a handful of times. The V and J genes are TRBV7-8 and TRBJ2-1, with 10 positions matching TRBD1. V lost 1 base, J lost 8 bases, and 8 bases stayed unmatched. In germline, CDR1 is SGHVS, CDR2 FQNEAQ. The CDR3 length is 16 residues. The CDR3 DNA sequence: TGTGCCAGCAGCTTAGACCGGGACAGGGGAAGCGATGAGCAGTTCTTC. Its protein product is CASSLDRDRGSDEQFF.

V and J are TRBV12-3 or TRBV12-4 and TRBJ2-1; D may be TRBD2 (5 bases). V was clipped by 3 bases and J by 10 bases, with 10 bases between them. The CDR3 is made up of 12 amino acids. CDR3 residues: CASSFGSAEQFF. The DNA of the CDR3 is TGTGCCAGCAGTTTTGGTAGCGCCGAGCAGTTCTTC.

This clonotype was detected ten times or more. The J gene is TRBJ1-2, the V gene TRBV20-1, with D hard to call. CDR1 is DFQATT and CDR2 is SNEGSKA in the germline V gene (reference sequence). The CDR3 contains 15 residues. Trimming took 6 bases from V and 1 from J, leaving 18 bases between them. This CDR3 is CSATLPIGSNYGYTF. CDR3 coding DNA: TGCAGTGCAACCCTCCCGATAGGCAGTAACTATGGCTACACCTTC.

This chain uses TRBV5-1 with TRBJ2-3; maybe TRBD1 (6 bases). V was clipped by 7 bases and J by 9 bases, with 9 bases between them. The CDR3 runs 10 residues. Per germline, CDR1 SGHRS and CDR2 YFSETQ. The chain's CDR3 is CASSGTTQYF. The CDR3 DNA follows: TGCGCCAGCTCCGGGACAACGCAGTATTTT.

This clonotype came up many times. The rearrangement links TRBV9 to TRBJ2-4; D unresolved. V shed 0 bases and J shed 9 bases, with 13 bases lying between them. The CDR3 loop spans 14 amino acids. The germline CDR1 and CDR2 sequences are SGDLS and YYNGEE. The chain's CDR3 is CASSVDSHRAIQYF. Here the CDR3 DNA reads TGTGCCAGCAGCGTAGATTCCCATCGGGCCATTCAGTACTTC. Combining the CDR3 with reference TRBV9 and TRBJ2-4 gives the whole variable domain DSGVTQTPKHLITATGQRVTLRCSPRSGDLSVYWYQQSLDQGLQFLIQYYNGEERAKGNILERFSAQQFPDLHSELNLSSLELGDSALYFCASSVDSHRAIQYFGAGTRLSVL.

The chain has TRBV5-1 and TRBJ2-2, with TRBD1 identical over 9 bases. J gave up 5 bases and V 3 bases, and 5 bases lay outside the gene matches. This CDR3 contains 15 residues. Germline lookup yields CDR1 SGHRS and CDR2 YFSETQ. In nucleotides, the CDR3 is TGCGCCAGCAGCTACCACAGGGGGCGGACCGGGGAGCTGTTTTTT. Translated: CASSYHRGRTGELFF.

The rearrangement joins TRBV20-1 to TRBJ2-7; D is perhaps TRBD2 (5 bases). Germline assignment: CDR1 DFQATT and CDR2 SNEGSKA (reference sequence). The CDR3 sequence is 12 residues long. V was clipped by 3 bases and J by 6 bases, with 12 bases between them. In DNA, the CDR3 is TGCAGTGCTAGCCCTCCCGAGGGCGAGCAGTACTTC. It yields the protein CSASPPEGEQYF.